The rows below give T cell receptor beta chains drawn from one sample of a study of cytomegalovirus exposure and HLA in healthy donors. Clones were read by immunoSEQ multiplex PCR, and TCRdb kept only the in-frame ones, dropping some. The data show 150,000 to 200,000 clones, roughly 80% seen once. Sequencing was performed on PBMCs. Receptors were obtained from a woman between 18 and 30 years old in good health and CMV-seronegative. Each CDR3 is given without its conserved first and last residue. Rows give clone size only sometimes, using once, few, many, or a class for an expanded clone.

clone_size,j_call,v_call,cdr3_aa
.,TRBJ2-7,TRBV27,ASSLGAGGGLAAYEQY
.,TRBJ2-2,TRBV4-2,ASSRFSGGADNTGELF
.,TRBJ2-5,TRBV11-2,ASRDSAGGSHLQETQY
few,TRBJ2-1,TRBV5-1,ASSLVPEDEQF
.,TRBJ1-5,TRBV29-1,SVLQDNQPQH
.,TRBJ1-5,TRBV27,ASSQLNSNQPQH
.,TRBJ2-5,TRBV7-9,ASSLGSSEETQY
.,TRBJ1-2,TRBV7-9,ASSSMGGYGYT
.,TRBJ2-3,TRBV2,ASSESYTQY
.,TRBJ2-1,TRBV27,ASSGLAFNEQF
.,TRBJ2-3,TRBV5-1,ASKRTSGTDTQY
few,TRBJ1-4,TRBV2,ASSDFRRLADEKLF
.,TRBJ2-3,TRBV9,ASSADRGPTDTQY
.,TRBJ1-1,TRBV13,ASSIQGIDSDGTEAF
.,TRBJ1-2,TRBV19,ASRPTGTGGGGYT
.,TRBJ1-1,TRBV10-1,ASSEWGDRLDTEAF
once,TRBJ2-2,TRBV2,ASRGLAANTGELF
.,TRBJ1-4,TRBV7-2,ASSLRTGDEKLF
once,TRBJ1-3,TRBV2,ASSPMKGGFGNTVY
.,TRBJ1-6,TRBV29-1,SRDGRGRSPLH
.,TRBJ2-2,TRBV7-2,ASSSSGSTGELF
.,TRBJ2-1,TRBV9,ASEATSGGNEQF
.,TRBJ1-4,TRBV9,ASSVGRGRNEKLF
.,TRBJ2-7,TRBV28,ASSFYTQGVYEQY
once,TRBJ1-4,TRBV21-1,ASSKDGPQPPQDDATNEKLF
.,TRBJ1-1,TRBV19,ATSKLTGNTEAF
.,TRBJ1-1,TRBV6-1,ASVRQGNTEAF
.,TRBJ1-3,TRBV7-8,ASSWEGQGPGNTIY
.,TRBJ2-7,TRBV18,ASSPPAGTYEQY
.,TRBJ2-1,TRBV4-2,ASSQGLGTSNNEQF
once,TRBJ1-5,TRBV28,ASSLAGNQPQH
.,TRBJ1-2,TRBV6-5,ASSYRGGAGYGYT
.,TRBJ2-2,TRBV5-4,ASRAGLAGSGGELF
.,TRBJ2-2,TRBV10-1,ASSELKHTGELF
.,TRBJ2-5,TRBV18,ASSPPSTPGETQY
once,TRBJ1-2,TRBV7-9,ASSLGQGDYGYT
.,TRBJ2-1,TRBV11-3,ASSPSGRTDNEQF
.,TRBJ2-1,TRBV6-1,AVLKAGGPREQF
.,TRBJ2-5,TRBV11-3,ASSLELDRGTETQY
.,TRBJ1-3,TRBV30,AWRTGQGLDTIY
.,TRBJ2-7,TRBV7-9,SSSHTYEGRDSHEQY
once,TRBJ1-4,TRBV28,ASSLEGAGNNEKLF
.,TRBJ2-3,TRBV7-6,ASRWSSGTTGTDTQY
.,TRBJ1-1,TRBV27,ASSPDRVCEAF
.,TRBJ2-7,TRBV4-3,ASRGTAHEQY
.,TRBJ2-7,TRBV27,ASSLSRTGSQTLQQY
.,TRBJ1-1,TRBV19,ASSQGAVRAEAF
.,TRBJ1-1,TRBV19,ASRHPGQGVNLNTEAF
.,TRBJ2-2,TRBV2,ASLRDFDTGELF
.,TRBJ1-5,TRBV21-1,ASSKIYRGYSNQPQH
.,TRBJ2-3,TRBV7-2,ASSRVGGRAPPTDTQY
.,TRBJ1-1,TRBV6-6,ASTVGRGLTEAF
.,TRBJ1-1,TRBV6-5,ASSEGVTEAF
.,TRBJ1-1,TRBV7-9,SSSYPGQGPMSTEAF
.,TRBJ1-1,TRBV6-5,ASSRTGPNTEAF
many,TRBJ1-1,TRBV25-1,ASTGGTEAF
.,TRBJ2-1,TRBV9,ASSVGGGAGDSYNEQF